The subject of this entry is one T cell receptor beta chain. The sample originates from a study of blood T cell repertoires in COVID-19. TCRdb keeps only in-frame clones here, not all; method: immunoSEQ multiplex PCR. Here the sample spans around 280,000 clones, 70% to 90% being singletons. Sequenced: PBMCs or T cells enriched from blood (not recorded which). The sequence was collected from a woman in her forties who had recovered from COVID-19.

CDR3 region: CASSFKGSAGGYTF. CDR3 DNA: TGTGCCAGCAGTTTTAAGGGCAGTGCGGGAGGCTACACCTTC. The gene calls are TRBV27 and TRBJ1-2; unclear D gene. Between the trimmed V and J ends, which lost 3 bases and 8 bases, there was a span of 16 bases. Germline V gives CDR1 MNHEY, CDR2 SMNVEV (reference sequence). The CDR3 extends over 14 amino acids.